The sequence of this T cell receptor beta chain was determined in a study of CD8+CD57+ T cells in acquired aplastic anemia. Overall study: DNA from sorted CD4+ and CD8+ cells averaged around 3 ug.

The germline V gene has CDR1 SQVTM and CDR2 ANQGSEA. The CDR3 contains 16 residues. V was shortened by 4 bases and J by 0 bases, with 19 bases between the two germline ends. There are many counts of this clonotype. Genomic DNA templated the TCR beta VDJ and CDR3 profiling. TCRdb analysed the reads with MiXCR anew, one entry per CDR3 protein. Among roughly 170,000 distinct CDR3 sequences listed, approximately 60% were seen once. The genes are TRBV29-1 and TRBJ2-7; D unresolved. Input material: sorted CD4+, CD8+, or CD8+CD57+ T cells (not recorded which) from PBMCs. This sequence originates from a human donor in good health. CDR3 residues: CSVVPQVGYRSYEQYF. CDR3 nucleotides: TGCAGCGTTGTCCCCCAGGTCGGCTACCGCTCCTACGAGCAGTACTTC.